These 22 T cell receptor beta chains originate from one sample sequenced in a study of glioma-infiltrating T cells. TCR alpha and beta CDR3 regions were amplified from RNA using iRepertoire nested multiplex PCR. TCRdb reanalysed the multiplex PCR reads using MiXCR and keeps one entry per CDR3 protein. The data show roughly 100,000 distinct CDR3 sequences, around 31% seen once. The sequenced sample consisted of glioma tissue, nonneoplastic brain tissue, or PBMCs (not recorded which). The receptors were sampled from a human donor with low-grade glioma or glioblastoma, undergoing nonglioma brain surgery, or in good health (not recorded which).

CDR3 protein: CASSQGPYQPQHF. CDR3 in DNA: TGTGCCAGCAGCCAAGGCCCCTATCAGCCCCAGCATTTT. V and J are TRBV3-1 and TRBJ1-5; D is ambiguous. The V end lost 1 base, the J end lost 5 bases, and 6 bases lay between the germline ends. This CDR3 comprises 13 residues. From germline, CDR1 is LGHDT and CDR2 YNNKEL (reference sequence).

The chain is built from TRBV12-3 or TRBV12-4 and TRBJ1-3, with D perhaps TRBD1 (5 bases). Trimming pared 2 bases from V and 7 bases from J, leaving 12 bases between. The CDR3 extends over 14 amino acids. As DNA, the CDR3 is TGTGCCAGCAGTTTAATTGGCTGGGGGAACACCATATATTTT. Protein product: CASSLIGWGNTIYF.

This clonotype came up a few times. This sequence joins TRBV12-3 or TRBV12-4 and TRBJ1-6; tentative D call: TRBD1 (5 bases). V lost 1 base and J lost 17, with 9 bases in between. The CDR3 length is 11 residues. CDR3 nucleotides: TGTGCCAGCAGTTTAGAAGGGGCGGTCCACTTT. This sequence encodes CASSLEGAVHF.

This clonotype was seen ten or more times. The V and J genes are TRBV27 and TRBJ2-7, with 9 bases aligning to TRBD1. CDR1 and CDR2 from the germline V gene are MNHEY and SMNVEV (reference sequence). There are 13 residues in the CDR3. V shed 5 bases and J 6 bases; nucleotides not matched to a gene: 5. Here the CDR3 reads CASSLGQGPEQYF. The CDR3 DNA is TGTGCCAGCAGTCTGGGACAGGGTCCCGAGCAGTACTTC.

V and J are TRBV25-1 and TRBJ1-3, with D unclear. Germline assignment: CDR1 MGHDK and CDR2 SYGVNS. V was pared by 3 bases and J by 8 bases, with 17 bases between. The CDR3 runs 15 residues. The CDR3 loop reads CASSDYSVSPDTIYF. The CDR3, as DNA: TGTGCCAGCAGTGATTACTCGGTTTCGCCTGACACCATATATTTT. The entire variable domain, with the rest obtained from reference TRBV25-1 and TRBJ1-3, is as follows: EADIYQTPRYLVIGTGKKITLECSQTMGHDKMYWYQQDPGMELHLIHYSYGVNSTEKGDLSSESTVSRIRTEHFPLTLESARPSHTSQYLCASSDYSVSPDTIYFGEGSWLTVV.

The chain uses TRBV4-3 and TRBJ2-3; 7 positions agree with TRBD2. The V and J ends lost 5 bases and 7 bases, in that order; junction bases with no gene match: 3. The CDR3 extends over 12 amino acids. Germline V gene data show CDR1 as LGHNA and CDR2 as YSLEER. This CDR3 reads CASSEAGNTQYF. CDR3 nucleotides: TGCGCCAGCAGCGAAGCGGGAAATACGCAGTATTTT.

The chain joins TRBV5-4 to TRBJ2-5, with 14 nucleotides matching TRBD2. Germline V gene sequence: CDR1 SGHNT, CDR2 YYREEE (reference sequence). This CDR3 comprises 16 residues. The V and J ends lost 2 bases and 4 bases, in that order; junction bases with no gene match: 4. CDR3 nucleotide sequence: TGTGCCAGCAGCTTCGGACTAGCGGGGGGCGGAGAGACCCAGTACTTC. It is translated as CASSFGLAGGGETQYF. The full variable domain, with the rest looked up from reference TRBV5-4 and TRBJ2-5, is ETGVTQSPTHLIKTRGQQVTLRCSSQSGHNTVSWYQQALGQGPQFIFQYYREEENGRGNFPPRFSGLQFPNYSSELNVNALELDDSALYLCASSFGLAGGGETQYFGPGTRLLVL.

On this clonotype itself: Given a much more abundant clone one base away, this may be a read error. CDR3 region: CASSLTSGGNDQFF. The DNA for the CDR3 is TGTGCCAGCAGCTTAACGTCGGGGGGAAATGATCAGTTCTTC. V and J are TRBV7-9 and TRBJ2-1; 7 bases are shared with TRBD2. This CDR3 has 14 residues. CDR1 is SEHNR and CDR2 is FQNEAQ in the germline V gene (reference sequence). Full variable domain (missing parts from reference TRBV7-9 and TRBJ2-1): DTGVSQNPRHKITKRGQNVTFRCDPISEHNRLYWYRQTLGQGPEFLTYFQNEAQLEKSRLLSDRFSAERPKGSFSTLEIQRTEQGDSAMYLCASSLTSGGNDQFFGPGTRLTVL.

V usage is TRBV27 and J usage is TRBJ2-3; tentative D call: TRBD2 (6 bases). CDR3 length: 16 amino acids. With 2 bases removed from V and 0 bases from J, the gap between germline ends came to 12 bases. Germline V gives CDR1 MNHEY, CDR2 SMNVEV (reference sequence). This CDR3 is CASSLTAGISTDTQYF. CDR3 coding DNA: TGTGCCAGCAGTTTAACCGCGGGGATTAGCACAGATACGCAGTATTTT.

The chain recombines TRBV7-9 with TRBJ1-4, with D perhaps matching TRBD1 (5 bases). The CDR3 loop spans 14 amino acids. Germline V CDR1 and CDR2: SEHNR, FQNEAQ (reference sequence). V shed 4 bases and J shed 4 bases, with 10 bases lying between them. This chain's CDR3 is CASSSGLVNEKLFF. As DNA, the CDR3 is TGTGCCAGCAGCTCAGGGCTGGTTAATGAAAAACTGTTTTTT.

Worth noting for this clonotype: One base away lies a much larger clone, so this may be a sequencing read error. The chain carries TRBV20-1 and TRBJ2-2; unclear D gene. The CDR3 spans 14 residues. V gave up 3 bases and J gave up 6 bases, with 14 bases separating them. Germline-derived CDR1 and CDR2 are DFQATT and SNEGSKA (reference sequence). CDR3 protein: CSARRSVGPGELFF. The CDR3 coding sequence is TGCAGTGCTAGGAGGAGCGTGGGCCCCGGGGAGCTGTTTTTT.

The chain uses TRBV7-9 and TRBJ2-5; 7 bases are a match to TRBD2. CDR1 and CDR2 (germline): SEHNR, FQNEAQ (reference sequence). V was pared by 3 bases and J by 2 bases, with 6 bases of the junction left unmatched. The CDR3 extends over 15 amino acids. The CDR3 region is CASSFLRGVQETQYF. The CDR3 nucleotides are TGTGCCAGCAGCTTTCTCCGGGGGGTACAAGAGACCCAGTACTTC.

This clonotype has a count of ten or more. CDR3: CASSINTEAFF. The CDR3 nucleotides read TGTGCCAGCAGTATCAACACTGAAGCTTTCTTT. The rearrangement links TRBV28 to TRBJ1-1; D unclear. The V end was cut by 5 bases, the J end by 2 bases, with 3 bases between. Germline lookup yields CDR1 MDHEN and CDR2 SYDVKM. The length of the CDR3 is 11 residues.

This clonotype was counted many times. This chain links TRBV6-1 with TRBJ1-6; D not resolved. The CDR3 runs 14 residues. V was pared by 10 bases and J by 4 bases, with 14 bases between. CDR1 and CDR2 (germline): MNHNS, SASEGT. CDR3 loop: CAIIPDGYNSPLHF. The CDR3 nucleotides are TGTGCCATTATTCCGGACGGGTATAATTCACCCCTCCACTTT.

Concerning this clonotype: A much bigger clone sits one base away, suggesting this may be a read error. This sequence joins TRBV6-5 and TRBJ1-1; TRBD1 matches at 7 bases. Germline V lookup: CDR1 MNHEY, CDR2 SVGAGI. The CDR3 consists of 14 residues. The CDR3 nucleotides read TGTGCCAGCAGTCTCCAACAGGGGAACACTAAAGCTTTCTTT. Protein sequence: CASSLQQGNTKAFF.

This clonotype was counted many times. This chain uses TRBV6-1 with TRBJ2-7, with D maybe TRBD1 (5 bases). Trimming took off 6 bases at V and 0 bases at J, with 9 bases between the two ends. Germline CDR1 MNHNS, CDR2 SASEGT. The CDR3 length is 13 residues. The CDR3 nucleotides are TGTGCCAGCAGAAGACAGAGCTCCTACGAGCAGTACTTC. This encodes CASRRQSSYEQYF.

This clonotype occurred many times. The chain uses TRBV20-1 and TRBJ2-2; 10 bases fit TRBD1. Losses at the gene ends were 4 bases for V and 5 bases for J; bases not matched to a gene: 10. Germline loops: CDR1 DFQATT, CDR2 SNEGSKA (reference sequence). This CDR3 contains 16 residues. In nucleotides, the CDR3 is TGCAGTGCTATCAGCCGGGACAGGGGAATTACCGGGGAGCTGTTTTTT. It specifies CSAISRDRGITGELFF.

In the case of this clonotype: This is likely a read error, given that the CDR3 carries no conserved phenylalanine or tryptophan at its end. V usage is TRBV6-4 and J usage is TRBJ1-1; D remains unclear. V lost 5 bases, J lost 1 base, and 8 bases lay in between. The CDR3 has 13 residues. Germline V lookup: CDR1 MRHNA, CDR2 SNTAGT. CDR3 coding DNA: TGTGCCAGCAGTATAGCCGAGAACACTGAAGCTTTCTTA. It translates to CASSIAENTEAFL.

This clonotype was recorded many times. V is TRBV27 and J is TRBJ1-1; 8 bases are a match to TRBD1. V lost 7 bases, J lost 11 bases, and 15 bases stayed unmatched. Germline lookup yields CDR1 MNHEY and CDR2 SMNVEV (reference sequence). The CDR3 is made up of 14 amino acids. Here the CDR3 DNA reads TGTGCCAGCACTCCCAGGGGGCAGCGTGGCTTGGCTTTCTTT. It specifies CASTPRGQRGLAFF.

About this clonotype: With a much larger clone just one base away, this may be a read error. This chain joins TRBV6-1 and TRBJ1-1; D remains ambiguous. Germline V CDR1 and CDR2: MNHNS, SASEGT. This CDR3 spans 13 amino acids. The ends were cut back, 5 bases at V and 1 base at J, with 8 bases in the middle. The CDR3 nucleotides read TGTGCCAGCAGTTATGGAGAGAACACTGAAGCTTTCTTT. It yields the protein CASSYGENTEAFF.

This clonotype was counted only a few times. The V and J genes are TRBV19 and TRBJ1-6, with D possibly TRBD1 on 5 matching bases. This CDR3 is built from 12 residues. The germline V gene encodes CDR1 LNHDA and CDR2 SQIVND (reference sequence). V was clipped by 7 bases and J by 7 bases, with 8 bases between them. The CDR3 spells CASNTGNSPLHF. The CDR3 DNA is TGTGCCAGTAATACAGGAAATTCACCCCTCCACTTT.

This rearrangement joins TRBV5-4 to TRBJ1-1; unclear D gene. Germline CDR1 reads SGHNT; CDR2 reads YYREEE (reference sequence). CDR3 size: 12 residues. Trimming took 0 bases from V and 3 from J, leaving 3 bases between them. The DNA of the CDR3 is TGTGCCAGCAGCTTGGGTTACACTGAAGCTTTCTTT. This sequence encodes CASSLGYTEAFF. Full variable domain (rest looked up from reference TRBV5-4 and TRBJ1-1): ETGVTQSPTHLIKTRGQQVTLRCSSQSGHNTVSWYQQALGQGPQFIFQYYREEENGRGNFPPRFSGLQFPNYSSELNVNALELDDSALYLCASSLGYTEAFFGQGTRLTVV.